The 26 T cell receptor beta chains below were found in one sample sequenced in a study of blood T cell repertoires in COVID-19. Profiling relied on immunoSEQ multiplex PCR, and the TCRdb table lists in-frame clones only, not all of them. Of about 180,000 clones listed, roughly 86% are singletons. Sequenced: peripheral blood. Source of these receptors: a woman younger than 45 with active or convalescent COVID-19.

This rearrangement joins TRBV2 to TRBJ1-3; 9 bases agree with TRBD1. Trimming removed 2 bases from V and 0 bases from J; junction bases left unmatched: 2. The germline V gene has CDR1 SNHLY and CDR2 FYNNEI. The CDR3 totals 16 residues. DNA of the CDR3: TGTGCCAGCAGTGAAACGGACAGGGGCTCTGGAAACACCATATATTTT. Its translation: CASSETDRGSGNTIYF.

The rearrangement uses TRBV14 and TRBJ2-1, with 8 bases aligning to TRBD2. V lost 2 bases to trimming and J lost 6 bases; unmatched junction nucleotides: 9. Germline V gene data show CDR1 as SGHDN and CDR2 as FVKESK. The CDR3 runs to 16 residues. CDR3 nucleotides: TGTGCCAGCAGCCAAAAGAGTAGCGCGGGGGGCAATGAGCAGTTCTTC. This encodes CASSQKSSAGGNEQFF.

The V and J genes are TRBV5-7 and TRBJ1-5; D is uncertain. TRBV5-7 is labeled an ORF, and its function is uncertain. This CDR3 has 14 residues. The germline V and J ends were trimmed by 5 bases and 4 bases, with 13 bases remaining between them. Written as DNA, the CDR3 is TGTGCCAGCAGTTTTTTGCCGGGGAATCAGCCCCAGCATTTT. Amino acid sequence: CASSFLPGNQPQHF.

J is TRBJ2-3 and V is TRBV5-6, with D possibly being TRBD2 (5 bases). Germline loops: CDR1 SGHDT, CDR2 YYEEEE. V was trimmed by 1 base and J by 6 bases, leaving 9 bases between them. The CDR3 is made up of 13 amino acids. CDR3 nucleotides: TGTGCCAGCAGCTTGAAGGGAGTGGATACGCAGTATTTT. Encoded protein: CASSLKGVDTQYF.

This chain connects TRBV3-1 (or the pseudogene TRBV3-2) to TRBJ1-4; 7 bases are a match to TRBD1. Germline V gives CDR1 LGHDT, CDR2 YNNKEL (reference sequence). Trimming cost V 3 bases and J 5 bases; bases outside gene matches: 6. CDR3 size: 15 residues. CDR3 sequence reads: CASSQAGTENEKLFF. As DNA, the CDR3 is TGTGCCAGCAGCCAGGCCGGGACAGAAAATGAAAAACTGTTTTTT.

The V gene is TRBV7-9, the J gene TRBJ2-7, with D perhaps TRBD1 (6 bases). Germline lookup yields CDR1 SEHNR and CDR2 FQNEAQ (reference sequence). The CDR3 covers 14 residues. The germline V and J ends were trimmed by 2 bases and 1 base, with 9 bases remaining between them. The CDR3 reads CASSLQGISYEQYF. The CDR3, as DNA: TGTGCCAGCAGCTTACAGGGGATATCCTACGAGCAGTACTTC.

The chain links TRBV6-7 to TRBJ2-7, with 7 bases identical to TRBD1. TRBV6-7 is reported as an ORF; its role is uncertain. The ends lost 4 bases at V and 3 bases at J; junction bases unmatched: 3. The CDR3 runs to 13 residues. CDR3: CASSSGTDYEQYF. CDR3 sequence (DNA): TGTGCCAGCAGTTCCGGGACAGACTACGAGCAGTACTTC.

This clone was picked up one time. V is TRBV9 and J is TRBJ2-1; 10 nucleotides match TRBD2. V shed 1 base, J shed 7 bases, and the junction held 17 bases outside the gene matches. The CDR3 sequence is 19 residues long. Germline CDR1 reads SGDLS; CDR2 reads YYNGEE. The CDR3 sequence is CASSVSGRAWAGFTNEQFF. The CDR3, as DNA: TGTGCCAGCAGCGTAAGCGGGAGGGCTTGGGCGGGATTTACAAATGAGCAGTTCTTC.

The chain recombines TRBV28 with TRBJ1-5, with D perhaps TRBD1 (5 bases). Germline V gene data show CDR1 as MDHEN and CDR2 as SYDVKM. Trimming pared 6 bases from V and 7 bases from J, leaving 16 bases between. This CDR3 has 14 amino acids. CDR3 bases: TGTGCCAGCAGAACCCTTCAGGGAAACCAGCCCCAGCATTTT. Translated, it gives CASRTLQGNQPQHF.

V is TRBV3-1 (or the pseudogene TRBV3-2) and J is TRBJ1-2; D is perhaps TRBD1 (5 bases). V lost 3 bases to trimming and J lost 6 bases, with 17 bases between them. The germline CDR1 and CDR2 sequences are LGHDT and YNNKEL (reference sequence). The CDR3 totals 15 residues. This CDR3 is CASSHAAGGVDGYTF. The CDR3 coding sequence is TGTGCCAGCAGCCACGCCGCGGGAGGGGTCGATGGCTACACCTTC.

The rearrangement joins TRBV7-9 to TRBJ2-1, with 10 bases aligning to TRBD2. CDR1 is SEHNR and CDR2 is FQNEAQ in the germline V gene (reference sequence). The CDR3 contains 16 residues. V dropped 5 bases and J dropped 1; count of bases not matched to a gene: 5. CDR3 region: CASSRGTSASYNEQFF. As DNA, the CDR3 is TGTGCCAGCAGCCGGGGGACTAGCGCGTCCTACAATGAGCAGTTCTTC.

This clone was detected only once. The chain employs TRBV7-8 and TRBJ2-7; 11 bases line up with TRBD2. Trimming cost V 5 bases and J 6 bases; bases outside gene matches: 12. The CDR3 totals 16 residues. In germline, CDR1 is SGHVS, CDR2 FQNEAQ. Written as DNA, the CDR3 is TGTGCCAGCAGCCCTAACCTAGCGGGGGGTTCCGTCGAGCAGTACTTC. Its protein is CASSPNLAGGSVEQYF.

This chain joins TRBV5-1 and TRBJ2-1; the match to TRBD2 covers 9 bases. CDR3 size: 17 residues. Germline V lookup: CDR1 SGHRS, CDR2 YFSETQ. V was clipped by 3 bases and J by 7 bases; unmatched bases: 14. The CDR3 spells CASSSFAGGPLGNEQFF. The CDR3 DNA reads TGCGCCAGCAGCTCCTTTGCGGGGGGGCCTTTGGGTAATGAGCAGTTCTTC.

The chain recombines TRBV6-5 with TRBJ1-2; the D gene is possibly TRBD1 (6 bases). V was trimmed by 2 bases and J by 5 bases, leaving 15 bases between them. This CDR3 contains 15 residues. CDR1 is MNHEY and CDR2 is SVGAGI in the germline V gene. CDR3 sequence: CASSYKAGDWYGYTF. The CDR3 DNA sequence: TGTGCCAGCAGTTACAAGGCAGGGGATTGGTATGGCTACACCTTC.

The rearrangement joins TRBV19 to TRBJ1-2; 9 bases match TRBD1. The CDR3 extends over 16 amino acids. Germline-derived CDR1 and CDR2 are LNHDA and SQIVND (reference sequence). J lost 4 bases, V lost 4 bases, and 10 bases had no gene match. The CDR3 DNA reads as TGTGCCAGTAGTACCCCCGGGACAGGGATCCTCTATGGCTACACCTTC. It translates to CASSTPGTGILYGYTF.

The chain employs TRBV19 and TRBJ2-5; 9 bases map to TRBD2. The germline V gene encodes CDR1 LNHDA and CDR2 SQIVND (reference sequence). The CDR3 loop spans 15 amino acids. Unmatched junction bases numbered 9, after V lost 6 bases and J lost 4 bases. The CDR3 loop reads CASSDTAGGIETQYF. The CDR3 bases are TGTGCCAGTAGCGACACAGCGGGAGGTATAGAGACCCAGTACTTC.

The CDR3 region is CASSTRHRTSGRVWETQYF. The CDR3 DNA is TGTGCCAGTAGTACCCGACACCGGACTAGCGGGAGAGTATGGGAGACCCAGTACTTC. V and J are TRBV19 and TRBJ2-5; TRBD2 matches at 13 bases. V gave up 4 bases and J gave up 5 bases; unmatched junction bases: 16. This CDR3 spans 19 amino acids. Germline CDR1 reads LNHDA; CDR2 reads SQIVND (reference sequence).

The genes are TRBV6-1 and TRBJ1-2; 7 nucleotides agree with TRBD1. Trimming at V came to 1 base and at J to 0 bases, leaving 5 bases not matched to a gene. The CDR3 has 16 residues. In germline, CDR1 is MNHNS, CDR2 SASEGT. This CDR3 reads CASSEGLGTANYGYTF. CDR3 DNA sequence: TGTGCCAGCAGTGAAGGCCTCGGGACAGCTAACTATGGCTACACCTTC.

CDR3 loop: CATSRDRTSSTQYF. The CDR3 DNA is TGTGCCACCAGCAGAGATAGAACTTCAAGCACGCAGTATTTT. The chain combines TRBV15 with TRBJ2-3; D unclear. V was cut by 0 bases and J by 9 bases, with 13 bases left in between. Looked up from germline, CDR1 is LNHNV and CDR2 is YYDKDF (reference sequence). CDR3 length: 14 amino acids.

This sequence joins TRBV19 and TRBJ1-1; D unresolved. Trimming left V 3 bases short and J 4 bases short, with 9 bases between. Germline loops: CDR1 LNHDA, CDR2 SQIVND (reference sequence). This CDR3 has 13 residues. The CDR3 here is CASSMRVGTEAFF. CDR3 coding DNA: TGTGCCAGTAGTATGAGGGTAGGCACTGAAGCTTTCTTT.

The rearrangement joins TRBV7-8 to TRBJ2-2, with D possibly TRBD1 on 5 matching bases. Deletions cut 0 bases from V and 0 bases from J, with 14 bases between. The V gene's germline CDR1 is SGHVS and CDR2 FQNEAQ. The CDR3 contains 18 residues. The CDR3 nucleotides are TGTGCCAGCAGCTTAGCGCCCGAGACAGCCCCGAACACCGGGGAGCTGTTTTTT. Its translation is CASSLAPETAPNTGELFF.

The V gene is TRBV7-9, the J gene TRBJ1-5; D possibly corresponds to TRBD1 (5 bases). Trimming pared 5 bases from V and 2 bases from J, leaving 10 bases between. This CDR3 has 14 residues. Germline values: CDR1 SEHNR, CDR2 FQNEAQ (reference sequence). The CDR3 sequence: CASSPRDGNQPQHF. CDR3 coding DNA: TGTGCCAGCAGCCCGCGGGACGGCAATCAGCCCCAGCATTTT. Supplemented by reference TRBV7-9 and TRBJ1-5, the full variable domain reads DTGVSQNPRHKITKRGQNVTFRCDPISEHNRLYWYRQTLGQGPEFLTYFQNEAQLEKSRLLSDRFSAERPKGSFSTLEIQRTEQGDSAMYLCASSPRDGNQPQHFGDGTRLSIL.

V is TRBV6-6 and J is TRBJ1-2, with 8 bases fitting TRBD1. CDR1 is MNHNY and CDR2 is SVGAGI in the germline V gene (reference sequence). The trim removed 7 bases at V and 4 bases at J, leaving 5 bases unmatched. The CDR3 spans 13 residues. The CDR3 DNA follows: TGTGCCAGCACATCAGGACAGGGCTATGGCTACACCTTC. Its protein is CASTSGQGYGYTF.

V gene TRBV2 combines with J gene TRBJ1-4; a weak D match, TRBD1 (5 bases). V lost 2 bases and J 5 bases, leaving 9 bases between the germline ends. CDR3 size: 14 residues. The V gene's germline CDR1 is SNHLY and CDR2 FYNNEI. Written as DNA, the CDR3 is TGTGCCAGCAGTGAACGAAGGGGAAATGAAAAACTGTTTTTT. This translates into CASSERRGNEKLFF.

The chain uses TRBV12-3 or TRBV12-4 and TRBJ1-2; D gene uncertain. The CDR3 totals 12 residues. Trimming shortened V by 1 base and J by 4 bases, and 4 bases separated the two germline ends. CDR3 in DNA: TGTGCCAGCAGTTTAGTCAGCTATGGCTACACCTTC. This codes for CASSLVSYGYTF.

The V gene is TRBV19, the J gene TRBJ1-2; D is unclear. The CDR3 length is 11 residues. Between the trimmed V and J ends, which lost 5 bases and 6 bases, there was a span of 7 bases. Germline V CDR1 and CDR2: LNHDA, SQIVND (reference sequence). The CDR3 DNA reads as TGTGCCAGTAGTGGGCCCAATGGCTACACCTTC. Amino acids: CASSGPNGYTF. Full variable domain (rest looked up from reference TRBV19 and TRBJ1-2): DGGITQSPKYLFRKEGQNVTLSCEQNLNHDAMYWYRQDPGQGLRLIYYSQIVNDFQKGDIAEGYSVSREKKESFPLTVTSAQKNPTAFYLCASSGPNGYTFGSGTRLTVV.